This TCR beta chain is drawn from a study of OX40 agonist ivuxolimab in advanced cancers. On the study more broadly: Every patient in dose escalation had hepatocellular carcinoma, melanoma, renal cell or head and neck cancer. Points from the study as a whole: Partial responders at 0.1-3.0 mg/kg had among the lowest clonal expansion.

Only in-frame clones appear in the TCRdb table, and some are missing; sequencing was by immunoSEQ multiplex PCR. The sample records about 49,000 clones, roughly 90% being singletons. This clone was picked up one time. Its cognate antigen is unknown. Germline lookup yields CDR1 ENHRY and CDR2 SYGVKD. The ends lost 6 bases at V and 10 bases at J; junction bases unmatched: 16. This CDR3 is 17 amino acids long. The chain is built from TRBV10-3 and TRBJ2-5; 14 nucleotides line up with TRBD2. Sample: CD4+ or CD8+ T cells sorted from blood, taken in a trial of the OX40 agonist ivuxolimab. This TCR was sampled from an adult with an advanced solid tumor such as melanoma, head and neck, liver or kidney cancer. CDR3 residues: CAIREGLAGGLVEVQYF. Here the CDR3 DNA reads TGTGCCATCAGGGAAGGACTAGCGGGGGGCTTGGTGGAGGTCCAGTACTTC.